This T cell receptor beta chain was captured in a study of neoadjuvant anti-PD-1 for oral cavity cancer. Study-level background: Patients without progression received a fourth nivolumab dose around day 43, then surgical resection on days 50-56.

Study-wide points: Treg/Th17 ratio rose with pretreatment blood and fell with post-treatment tumor TCRbeta clonality. TCR analyses covered only a few patients per response group. Expansion of preexisting intratumoral clones was suggested to aid response.

TCRdb's copy holds only in-frame clones and misses some; the assay was immunoSEQ multiplex PCR. This table has more than 7,500 clones, around 49% appearing once. Trimming left V 3 bases short and J 1 base short, with 18 bases between. The length of the CDR3 is 17 residues. In germline, CDR1 is MDHEN, CDR2 SYDVKM. This clone is labeled medium-sized. Its antigen remains unidentified. This sequence originates from a person aged 35-80 years with oral cavity squamous cell carcinoma. The source was tumor tissue, collected before nivolumab (anti-PD-1) treatment. V usage is TRBV28 and J usage is TRBJ1-1; D unresolved. This chain's CDR3 is CASSFMRIPPSNTEAFF. DNA of the CDR3: TGTGCCAGCAGTTTTATGAGGATCCCCCCATCGAACACTGAAGCTTTCTTT.